Included here is one T cell receptor beta chain sequence, with context. Its specificity is unknown. These data originate in a study of shared clonotypes between healthy human individuals. CD45RA-negative memory and CD45RA+ naive subsets were split from the CD4+ cells. Study observations and caveats: Clonotypes shared by all four sorted-subset donors had higher generation probabilities than non-shared clonotypes. Sampling included only blood; tissue repertoires likely differ.

The CDR3 runs to 15 residues. CDR1 and CDR2 from the germline V gene are SGHVS and FNYEAQ. The ends lost 5 bases at V and 4 bases at J; junction bases unmatched: 5. TCRdb keeps only in-frame clones here, not all; method: immunoSEQ multiplex PCR. Here the sample spans under 1,100,000 clones, roughly 80% being singletons. Material: memory CD4+ T cells sorted from blood. The subset here: CD45RA-negative fraction. This sequence originates from a man between 18 and 29 years old in good health. The chain combines TRBV7-6 with TRBJ1-5, with TRBD1 matching 10 bases. The CDR3 DNA reads as TGTGCCAGCAGCCAAACGGGACAGGGGAATCAGCCCCAGCATTTT. This sequence encodes CASSQTGQGNQPQHF.